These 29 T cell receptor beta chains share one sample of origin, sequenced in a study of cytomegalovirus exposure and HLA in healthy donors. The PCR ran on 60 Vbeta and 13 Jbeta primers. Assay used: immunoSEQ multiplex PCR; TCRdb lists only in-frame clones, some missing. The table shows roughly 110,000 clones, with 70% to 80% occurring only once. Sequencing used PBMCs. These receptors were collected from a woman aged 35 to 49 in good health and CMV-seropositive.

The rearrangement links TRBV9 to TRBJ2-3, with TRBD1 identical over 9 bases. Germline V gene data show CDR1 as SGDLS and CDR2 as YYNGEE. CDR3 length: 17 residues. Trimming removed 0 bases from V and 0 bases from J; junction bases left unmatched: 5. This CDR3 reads CASSVEGQGLSTDTQYF. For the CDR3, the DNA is TGTGCCAGCAGCGTAGAAGGACAGGGGCTCAGCACAGATACGCAGTATTTT.

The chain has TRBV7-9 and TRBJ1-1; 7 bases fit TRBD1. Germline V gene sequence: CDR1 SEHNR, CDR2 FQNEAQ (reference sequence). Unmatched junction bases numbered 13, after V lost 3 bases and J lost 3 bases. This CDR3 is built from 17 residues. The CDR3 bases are TGTGCCAGCAGCTTCCCGGGACAGAGGGCTGAGGACACTGAAGCTTTCTTT. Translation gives CASSFPGQRAEDTEAFF.

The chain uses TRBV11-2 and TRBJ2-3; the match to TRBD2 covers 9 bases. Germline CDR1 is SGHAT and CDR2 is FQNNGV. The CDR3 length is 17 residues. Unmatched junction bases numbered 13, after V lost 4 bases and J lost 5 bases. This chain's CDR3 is CASSSIGAAGGRDTQYF. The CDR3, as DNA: TGTGCCAGCAGCTCCATCGGGGCAGCGGGGGGCCGAGATACGCAGTATTTT. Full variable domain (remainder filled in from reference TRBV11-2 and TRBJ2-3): EAGVAQSPRYKIIEKRQSVAFWCNPISGHATLYWYQQILGQGPKLLIQFQNNGVVDDSQLPKDRFSAERLKGVDSTLKIQPAKLEDSAVYLCASSSIGAAGGRDTQYFGPGTRLTVL.

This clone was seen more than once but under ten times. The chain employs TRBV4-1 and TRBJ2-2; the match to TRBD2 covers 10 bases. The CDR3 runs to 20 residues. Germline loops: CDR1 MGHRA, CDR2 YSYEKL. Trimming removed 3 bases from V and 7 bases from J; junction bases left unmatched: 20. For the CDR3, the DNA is TGCGCCAGCAGCCATCCCACCACCCCTGCTAGCGGGAGTGTCGGCGGGGAGCTGTTTTTT. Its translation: CASSHPTTPASGSVGGELFF.

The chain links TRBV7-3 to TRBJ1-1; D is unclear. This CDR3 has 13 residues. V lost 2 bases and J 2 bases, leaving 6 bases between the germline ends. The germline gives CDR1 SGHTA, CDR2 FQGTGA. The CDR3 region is CASSLQVNTEAFF. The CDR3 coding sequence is TGTGCCAGCAGCTTACAGGTTAACACTGAAGCTTTCTTT. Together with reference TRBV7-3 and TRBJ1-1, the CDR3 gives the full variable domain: GAGVSQTPSNKVTEKGKYVELRCDPISGHTALYWYRQSLGQGPEFLIYFQGTGAADDSGLPNDRFFAVRPEGSVSTLKIQRTERGDSAVYLCASSLQVNTEAFFGQGTRLTVV.

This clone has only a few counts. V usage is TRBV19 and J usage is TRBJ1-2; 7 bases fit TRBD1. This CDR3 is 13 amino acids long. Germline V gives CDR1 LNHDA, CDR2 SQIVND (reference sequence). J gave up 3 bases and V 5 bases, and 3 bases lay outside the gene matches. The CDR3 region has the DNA TGTGCCAGTAGTGACAGGGCTTACTATGGCTACACCTTC. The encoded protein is CASSDRAYYGYTF.

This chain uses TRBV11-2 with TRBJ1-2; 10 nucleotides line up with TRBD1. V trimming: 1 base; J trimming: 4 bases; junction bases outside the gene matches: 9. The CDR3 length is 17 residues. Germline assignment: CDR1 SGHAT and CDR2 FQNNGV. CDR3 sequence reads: CASSLGTGGSTSYGYTF. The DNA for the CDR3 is TGTGCCAGCAGCTTAGGGACAGGGGGGTCGACCAGCTATGGCTACACCTTC.

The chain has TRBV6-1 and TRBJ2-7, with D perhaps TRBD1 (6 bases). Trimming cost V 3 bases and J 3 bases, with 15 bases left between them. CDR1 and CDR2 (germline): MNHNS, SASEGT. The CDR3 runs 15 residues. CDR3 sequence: CASSERGIKVYEQYF. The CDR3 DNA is TGTGCCAGCAGTGAGAGGGGGATAAAGGTCTACGAGCAGTACTTC.

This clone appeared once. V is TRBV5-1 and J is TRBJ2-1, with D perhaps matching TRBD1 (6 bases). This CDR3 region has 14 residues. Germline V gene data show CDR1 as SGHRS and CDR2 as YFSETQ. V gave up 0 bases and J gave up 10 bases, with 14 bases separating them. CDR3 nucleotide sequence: TGCGCCAGCAGCTTGGCCGCAGGGACAAAAGAGCAGTTCTTC. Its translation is CASSLAAGTKEQFF.

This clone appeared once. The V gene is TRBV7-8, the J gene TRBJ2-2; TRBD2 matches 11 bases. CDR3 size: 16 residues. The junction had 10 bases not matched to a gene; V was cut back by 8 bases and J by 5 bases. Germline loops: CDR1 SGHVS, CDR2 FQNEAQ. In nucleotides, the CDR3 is TGTGCCAGCGGATCCTATAGCGGGGGGGTGACCGGGGAGCTGTTTTTT. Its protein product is CASGSYSGGVTGELFF.

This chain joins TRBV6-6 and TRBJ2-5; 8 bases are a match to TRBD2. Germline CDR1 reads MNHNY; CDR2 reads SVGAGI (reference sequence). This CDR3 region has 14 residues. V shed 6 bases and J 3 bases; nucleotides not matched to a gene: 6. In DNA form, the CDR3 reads TGTGCCAGCAGCCCCGGGACTAGGAAAGAGACCCAGTACTTC. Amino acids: CASSPGTRKETQYF.

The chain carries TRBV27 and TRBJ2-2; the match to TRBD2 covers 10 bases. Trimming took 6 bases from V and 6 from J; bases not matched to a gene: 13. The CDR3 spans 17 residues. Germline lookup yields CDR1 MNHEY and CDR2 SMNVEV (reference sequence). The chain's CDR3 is CASSPGLAGALSGELFF. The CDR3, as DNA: TGTGCCAGCAGCCCTGGCCTAGCGGGGGCCCTATCCGGGGAGCTGTTTTTT.

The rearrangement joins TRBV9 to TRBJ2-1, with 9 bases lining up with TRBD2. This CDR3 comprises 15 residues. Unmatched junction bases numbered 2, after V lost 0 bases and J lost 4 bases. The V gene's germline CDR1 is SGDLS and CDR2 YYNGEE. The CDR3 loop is CASSVASGVYNEQFF. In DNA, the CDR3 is TGTGCCAGCAGCGTAGCTAGCGGGGTTTACAATGAGCAGTTCTTC.

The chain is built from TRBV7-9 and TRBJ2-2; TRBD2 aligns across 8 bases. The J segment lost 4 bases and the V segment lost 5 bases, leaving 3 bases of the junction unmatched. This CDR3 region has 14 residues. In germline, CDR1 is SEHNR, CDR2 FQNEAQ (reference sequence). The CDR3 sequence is CASSTSGSTGELFF. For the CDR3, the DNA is TGTGCCAGCAGCACTAGCGGTAGCACCGGGGAGCTGTTTTTT.

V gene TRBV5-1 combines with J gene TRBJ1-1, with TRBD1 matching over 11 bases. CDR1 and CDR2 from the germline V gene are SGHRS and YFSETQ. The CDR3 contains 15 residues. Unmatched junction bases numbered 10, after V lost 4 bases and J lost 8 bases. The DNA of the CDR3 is TGCGCCAGCAGCAGCGGGTGGACAGGGGGCAGAGAAGCTTTCTTT. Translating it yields CASSSGWTGGREAFF.

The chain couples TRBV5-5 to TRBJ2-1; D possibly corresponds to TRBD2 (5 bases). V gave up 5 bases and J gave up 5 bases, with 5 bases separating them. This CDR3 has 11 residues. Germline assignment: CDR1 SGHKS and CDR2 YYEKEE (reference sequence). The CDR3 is CASRLDNEQFF. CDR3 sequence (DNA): TGTGCCAGCAGACTAGACAATGAGCAGTTCTTC. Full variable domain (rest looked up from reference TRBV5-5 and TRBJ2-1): DAGVTQSPTHLIKTRGQQVTLRCSPISGHKSVSWYQQVLGQGPQFIFQYYEKEERGRGNFPDRFSARQFPNYSSELNVNALLLGDSALYLCASRLDNEQFFGPGTRLTVL.

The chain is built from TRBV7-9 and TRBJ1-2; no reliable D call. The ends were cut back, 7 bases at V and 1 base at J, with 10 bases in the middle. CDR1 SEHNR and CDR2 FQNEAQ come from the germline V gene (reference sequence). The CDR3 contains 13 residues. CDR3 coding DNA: TGTGCCAGCATCAACCACAGTAACTATGGCTACACCTTC. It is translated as CASINHSNYGYTF.

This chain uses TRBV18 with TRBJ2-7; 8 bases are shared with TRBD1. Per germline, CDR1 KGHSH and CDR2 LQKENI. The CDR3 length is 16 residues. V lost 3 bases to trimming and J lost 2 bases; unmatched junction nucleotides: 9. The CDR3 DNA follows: TGTGCCAGCTCACCCGGATCCCAGGGGGCCCCCTACGAGCAGTACTTC. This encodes CASSPGSQGAPYEQYF.

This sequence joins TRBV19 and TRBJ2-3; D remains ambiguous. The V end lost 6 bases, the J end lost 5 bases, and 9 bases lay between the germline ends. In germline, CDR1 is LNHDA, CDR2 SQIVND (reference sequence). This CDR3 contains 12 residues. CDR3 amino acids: CASSQNVDTQYF. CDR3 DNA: TGTGCCAGTAGCCAGAACGTAGATACGCAGTATTTT.

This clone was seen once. The CDR3 nucleotides are TGTGCCAGCAGCCTGAGATCCGGGACAACCACCGGGGAGCTGTTTTTT. This sequence encodes CASSLRSGTTTGELFF. The rearrangement joins TRBV7-8 to TRBJ2-2; D is perhaps TRBD1 (6 bases). CDR3 size: 16 residues. Germline assignment: CDR1 SGHVS and CDR2 FQNEAQ. V gave up 5 bases and J gave up 4 bases, with 17 bases separating them.

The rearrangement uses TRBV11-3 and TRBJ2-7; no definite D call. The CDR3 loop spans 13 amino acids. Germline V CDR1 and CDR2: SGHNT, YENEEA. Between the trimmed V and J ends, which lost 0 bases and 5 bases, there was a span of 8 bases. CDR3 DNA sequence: TGTGCCAGCAGCTTAGATTCAAGCGACGAGCAGTACTTC. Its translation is CASSLDSSDEQYF. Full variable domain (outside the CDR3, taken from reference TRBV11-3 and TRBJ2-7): EAGVVQSPRYKIIEKKQPVAFWCNPISGHNTLYWYLQNLGQGPELLIRYENEEAVDDSQLPKDRFSAERLKGVDSTLKIQPAELGDSAVYLCASSLDSSDEQYFGPGTRLTVT.

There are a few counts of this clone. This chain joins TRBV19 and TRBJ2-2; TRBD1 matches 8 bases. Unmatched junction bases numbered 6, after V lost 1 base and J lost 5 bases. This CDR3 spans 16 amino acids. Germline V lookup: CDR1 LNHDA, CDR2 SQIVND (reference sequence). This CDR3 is CASSIGQGKETGELFF. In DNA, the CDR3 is TGTGCCAGTAGTATAGGACAGGGGAAGGAGACCGGGGAGCTGTTTTTT.

Here the CDR3 DNA reads TGTGCCAGCAGCCCCCGGGGGGGGGCCGGCAATCAGCCCCAGCATTTT. Residues: CASSPRGGAGNQPQHF. The chain joins TRBV13 to TRBJ1-5; D may be TRBD1 (6 bases). Germline CDR1 reads PRHDT; CDR2 reads FYEKMQ (reference sequence). The length of the CDR3 is 16 residues. V was pared by 5 bases and J by 2 bases, with 16 bases between.

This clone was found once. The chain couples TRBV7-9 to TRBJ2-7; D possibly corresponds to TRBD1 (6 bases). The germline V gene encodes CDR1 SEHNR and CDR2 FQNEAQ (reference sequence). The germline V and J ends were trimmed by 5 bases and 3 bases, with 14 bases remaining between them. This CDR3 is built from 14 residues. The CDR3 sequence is CASSPNRVSYEQYF. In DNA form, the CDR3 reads TGTGCCAGCAGCCCGAACAGGGTTAGCTACGAGCAGTACTTC.

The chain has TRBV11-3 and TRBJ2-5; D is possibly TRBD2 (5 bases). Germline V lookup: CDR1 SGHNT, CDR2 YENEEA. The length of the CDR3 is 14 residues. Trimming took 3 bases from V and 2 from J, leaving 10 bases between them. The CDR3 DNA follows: TGTGCCAGCAGCTTCGGACTGGTTCAAGAGACCCAGTACTTC. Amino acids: CASSFGLVQETQYF.

The CDR3 is CASRDRGPGNTIYF. CDR3 DNA: TGTGCCAGTCGTGACAGGGGGCCTGGAAACACCATATATTTT. This chain joins TRBV19 and TRBJ1-3; 10 bases are a match to TRBD1. Germline-derived CDR1 and CDR2 are LNHDA and SQIVND (reference sequence). The CDR3 runs to 14 residues. V dropped 8 bases and J dropped 2; count of bases not matched to a gene: 3.

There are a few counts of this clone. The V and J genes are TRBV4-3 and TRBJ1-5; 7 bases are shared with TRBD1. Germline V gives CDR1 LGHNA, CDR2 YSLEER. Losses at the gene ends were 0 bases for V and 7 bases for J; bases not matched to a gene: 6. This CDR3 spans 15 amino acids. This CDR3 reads CASSQDTTGVQPQHF. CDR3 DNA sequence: TGCGCCAGCAGCCAAGATACTACAGGGGTCCAGCCCCAGCATTTT.

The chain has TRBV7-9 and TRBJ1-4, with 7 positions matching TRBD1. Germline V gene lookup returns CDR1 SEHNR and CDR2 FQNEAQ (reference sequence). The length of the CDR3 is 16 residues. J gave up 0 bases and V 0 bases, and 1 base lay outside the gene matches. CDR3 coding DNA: TGTGCCAGCAGCTTAGCTACAGGGGCAACTAATGAAAAACTGTTTTTT. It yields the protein CASSLATGATNEKLFF.

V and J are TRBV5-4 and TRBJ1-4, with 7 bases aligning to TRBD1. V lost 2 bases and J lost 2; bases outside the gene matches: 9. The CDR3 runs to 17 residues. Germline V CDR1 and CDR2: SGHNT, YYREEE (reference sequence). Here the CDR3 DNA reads TGTGCCAGCAGCTTAGAGACAGGGAGTGATACTAATGAAAAACTGTTTTTT. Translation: CASSLETGSDTNEKLFF.